This TCR beta chain is drawn from a study of regulatory T cells in long-lasting Graves disease. For TCR beta, libraries came from iRepertoire HTBI primers and Arm-PCR of CDR3 regions. A single record per CDR3 protein comes from TCRdb applying MiXCR to the multiplex PCR reads. Among 600,000 to 850,000 distinct CDR3 sequences listed, around 30% were seen once. Time point denoted: persistent/refractory GD, antithyroid drugs over 5 years with positive TRAb. After RNA was extracted from PBMCs, the TCR library was made from it. The V and J ends lost 1 base and 7 bases respectively, with 11 bases between them. Germline CDR1 MGHRA, CDR2 YSYEKL. This CDR3 comprises 14 residues.

The TCR comes from a female donor with Graves disease. This material consisted of peripheral blood mononuclear cells (PBMCs), taken when the disease was refractory, from a patient treated with antithyroid drugs. The V gene is TRBV4-1, the J gene TRBJ1-5; D is unresolved. CDR3 loop: CASSQALGGQPQHF. The CDR3 DNA reads as TGCGCCAGCAGCCAAGCCCTAGGTGGACAGCCCCAGCATTTT.